This T cell receptor (beta chain) originates from a study of cytomegalovirus exposure and HLA in healthy donors. Findings and limits, study-wide: Researchers reported in a later analysis that a missense DCLRE1C variant was tied to TCR beta V- and J-gene trimming. Researchers left out some V segments, among them TRBV6-2 and TRBV6-3, as indistinguishable. In a later analysis, HLA-C alleles had the fewest associated TCRs, DRB1 alleles the most. Within an earlier analysis, most TCR beta V segments proved productive either about 87% or about 30% of the time.

V lost 0 bases to trimming and J lost 0 bases, with 7 bases between them. The CDR3 contains 15 residues. Per the germline V gene, CDR1 is SGHRS and CDR2 is YFSETQ. Remarks on this clone: Its antigen is unidentified.

The primer mix had 60 Vbeta and 13 Jbeta primers. The protocol was immunoSEQ multiplex PCR, while the TCRdb copy is restricted to in-frame clones and leaves out a portion. The repertoire holds about 120,000 clones, around 62% seen once, with roughly 10% in the top ten. This clonotype was sampled from a woman in her 40s in good health and CMV-seropositive. Sequencing was done on a sample of PBMCs. The genes are TRBV5-1 and TRBJ2-1, with a weak D call TRBD2 (6 bases). The CDR3 bases are TGCGCCAGCAGCTTGGGACTAGTCTCCTACAATGAGCAGTTCTTC. Residues: CASSLGLVSYNEQFF.